Below are 15 T cell receptor beta chains sequenced from a single sample in a study of T cell responses to AZD1222 COVID-19 vaccine. Generated by immunoSEQ multiplex PCR, the TCRdb table keeps only in-frame clones and is missing some. Here the sample spans 110,000 to 150,000 clones, 92% being singletons. The sample in question was peripheral blood, obtained 28 days after the second AZD1222 dose. The source is an adult who received the AZD1222 COVID-19 vaccine.

V usage is TRBV3-1 (or the pseudogene TRBV3-2) and J usage is TRBJ1-2, with D possibly TRBD1 on 5 matching bases. CDR3 length equals 14 residues. V was clipped by 0 bases and J by 5 bases, with 10 bases between them. The V gene's germline CDR1 is LGHDT and CDR2 YNNKEL (reference sequence). CDR3 bases: TGTGCCAGCAGCCAAGAGGGGCGCGGGTATGGCTACACCTTC. This translates into CASSQEGRGYGYTF.

The chain joins TRBV27 to TRBJ1-2; 8 nucleotides match TRBD1. Germline V gene sequence: CDR1 MNHEY, CDR2 SMNVEV (reference sequence). CDR3 length equals 14 residues. V gave up 6 bases and J gave up 8 bases; unmatched junction bases: 11. The CDR3 DNA reads TGTGCCAGCAGACTGGACAGGGCAGAGGAGGGCTACACCTTC. Its protein product is CASRLDRAEEGYTF.

This clone was found a few times. The chain links TRBV6-5 to TRBJ2-1, with 7 bases lining up with TRBD2. From germline, CDR1 is MNHEY and CDR2 SVGAGI. The ends lost 8 bases at V and 3 bases at J; junction bases unmatched: 7. The CDR3 runs to 14 residues. The CDR3 DNA follows: TGTGCCAGCGGCTTGAGGGAGGGCTACAATGAGCAGTTCTTC. Protein sequence: CASGLREGYNEQFF.

The chain uses TRBV30 and TRBJ1-5, with D unclear. The CDR3 runs 13 residues. Germline V gene sequence: CDR1 GTSNPN, CDR2 SVGIG (reference sequence). Trimming removed 0 bases at V and 2 bases at J, with 5 bases between. The CDR3 loop reads CAWSVRRNQPQHF. DNA of the CDR3: TGTGCCTGGAGTGTACGCCGCAATCAGCCCCAGCATTTT.

V gene TRBV28 combines with J gene TRBJ2-7; 9 bases match TRBD2. The germline V gene encodes CDR1 MDHEN and CDR2 SYDVKM. The trim removed 6 bases at V and 3 bases at J, leaving 6 bases unmatched. The CDR3 consists of 14 residues. CDR3 sequence reads: CASRLSGRIYEQYF. CDR3 coding DNA: TGTGCCAGCAGGCTTAGCGGGAGAATCTACGAGCAGTACTTC. The variable domain in full, completed from reference TRBV28 and TRBJ2-7, reads DVKVTQSSRYLVKRTGEKVFLECVQDMDHENMFWYRQDPGLGLRLIYFSYDVKMKEKGDIPEGYSVSREKKERFSLILESASTNQTSMYLCASRLSGRIYEQYFGPGTRLTVT.

The rearrangement uses TRBV5-1 and TRBJ2-7; the match to TRBD2 covers 12 bases. There are 16 residues in the CDR3. Germline lookup yields CDR1 SGHRS and CDR2 YFSETQ. J lost 1 base, V lost 5 bases, and 7 bases had no gene match. Here the CDR3 reads CASRPGGLAGSYEQYF. DNA of the CDR3: TGCGCCAGCAGACCGGGGGGACTAGCGGGTTCCTACGAGCAGTACTTC.

The J gene is TRBJ2-1, the V gene TRBV2, with D unresolved. Trimming cost V 6 bases and J 0 bases, with 12 bases left between them. Germline lookup yields CDR1 SNHLY and CDR2 FYNNEI. This CDR3 is 15 amino acids long. The CDR3 region has the DNA TGTGCCAGCAGCCCAAGTTCCCTCTCCTACAATGAGCAGTTCTTC. Its protein is CASSPSSLSYNEQFF.

The CDR3 region has the DNA TGTGCCAGCAGTTTAGAGGGACGGATCAATCAGCCCCAGCATTTT. It specifies CASSLEGRINQPQHF. V gene TRBV28 combines with J gene TRBJ1-5; possible D gene TRBD1, 5 bases. Per germline, CDR1 MDHEN and CDR2 SYDVKM. V dropped 2 bases and J dropped 3 bases, with 11 bases sitting between them. The CDR3 is 15 amino acids. Full variable domain (rest looked up from reference TRBV28 and TRBJ1-5): DVKVTQSSRYLVKRTGEKVFLECVQDMDHENMFWYRQDPGLGLRLIYFSYDVKMKEKGDIPEGYSVSREKKERFSLILESASTNQTSMYLCASSLEGRINQPQHFGDGTRLSIL.

The chain recombines TRBV9 with TRBJ2-3, with 14 bases identical to TRBD2. The CDR3 loop spans 15 amino acids. J lost 8 bases, V lost 3 bases, and 5 bases had no gene match. Per the germline V gene, CDR1 is SGDLS and CDR2 is YYNGEE. This CDR3 reads CASSEGTSGSGTQYF. The CDR3 nucleotides are TGTGCCAGCAGCGAGGGGACTAGCGGGAGTGGTACGCAGTATTTT.

The J gene is TRBJ1-5, the V gene TRBV21-1. TRBV21-1 is recorded as a pseudogene. CDR3 length: 15 residues. The DNA of the CDR3 is TGTGCCAGCAGCAAACACTCCAAGACGGAACAGCCCCAGCATTTT. Translation: CASSKHSKTEQPQHF.

The chain employs TRBV27 and TRBJ2-5; perhaps TRBD1 as D (6 bases). The CDR3 has 13 residues. Germline V gene data show CDR1 as MNHEY and CDR2 as SMNVEV (reference sequence). Trimming removed 5 bases from V and 4 bases from J, with 11 bases in between. Here the CDR3 DNA reads TGTGCCAGCAGTCGCAGGGGAACAGAGACCCAGTACTTC. It specifies CASSRRGTETQYF.

V is TRBV6-1 and J is TRBJ1-5; the D gene is possibly TRBD1 (6 bases). V was pared by 2 bases and J by 0 bases, with 11 bases between. Germline V gene data show CDR1 as MNHNS and CDR2 as SASEGT. The CDR3 covers 16 residues. CDR3 loop: CASSETGTYSNQPQHF. The CDR3 bases are TGTGCCAGCAGTGAAACAGGGACTTATAGCAATCAGCCCCAGCATTTT.

V gene TRBV12-3 or TRBV12-4 combines with J gene TRBJ1-1; D not certain. This CDR3 is 12 amino acids long. V lost 3 bases, J lost 2 bases, and 4 bases lay in between. In DNA, the CDR3 is TGTGCCAGCAGTTTTCAAAACACTGAAGCTTTCTTT. Its translation is CASSFQNTEAFF.

The chain has TRBV28 and TRBJ1-2, with a tentative D call TRBD1 (6 bases). V lost 3 bases, J lost 7 bases, and 18 bases lay in between. Germline V gives CDR1 MDHEN, CDR2 SYDVKM. The CDR3 has 15 residues. The CDR3 region has the DNA TGTGCCAGCAGTTTGGCCACCGGGGGCCGCCCTGGCTACACCTTC. Its translation: CASSLATGGRPGYTF.

This chain links TRBV19 with TRBJ2-1; D perhaps matches TRBD2 (6 bases). V dropped 5 bases and J dropped 0 bases, with 26 bases sitting between them. CDR1 is LNHDA and CDR2 is SQIVND in the germline V gene (reference sequence). This CDR3 has 20 residues. CDR3: CASSAFPGVLLRSSYNEQFF. CDR3 coding DNA: TGTGCCAGTAGTGCCTTCCCGGGAGTCTTGTTAAGGAGCTCCTACAATGAGCAGTTCTTC.